The 30 T cell receptor beta chains below all came from one sample that was sequenced in a study of T cell repertoires in cytomegalovirus infection. Via MiXCR, TCRdb re-called the reads, giving one row per CDR3 protein. This table has about 52,000 distinct CDR3 sequences, 20% appearing once. These receptors have no identified antigens. The material was CD8+ T cells from cultured PBMCs, obtained from culture after CMV antigen stimulation. Every receptor here comes from a human donor in good health (CMV status not recorded). Some clones in this sample may be carry-over from other donors' samples.

This clonotype was recorded a few times. The J gene is TRBJ1-4, the V gene TRBV20-1, with D tentatively TRBD1 (6 bases). The CDR3 totals 15 residues. Per the germline V gene, CDR1 is DFQATT and CDR2 is SNEGSKA (reference sequence). The V end lost 1 base, the J end lost 8 bases, and 17 bases lay between the germline ends. The CDR3 DNA reads TGCAGTGCTAGAGGCTTACAGGGTAGTGAGGAAAAACTGTTTTTT. As protein: CSARGLQGSEEKLFF.

The chain employs TRBV6-2 or TRBV6-3 and TRBJ1-5, with D perhaps matching TRBD1 (6 bases). Germline lookup yields CDR1 MNHEY and CDR2 SVGEGT. The CDR3 sequence is 15 residues long. V was trimmed by 5 bases and J by 1 base, leaving 12 bases between them. This CDR3 is CASSGRGASNQPQHF. The CDR3 coding sequence is TGTGCCAGCAGTGGCCGGGGGGCCAGCAATCAGCCCCAGCATTTT.

This clonotype was seen only a few times. V is TRBV6-2 or TRBV6-3 and J is TRBJ2-5; TRBD2 is a possible D gene (6 bases). In germline, CDR1 is MNHEY, CDR2 SVGEGT. This CDR3 is built from 13 residues. The ends were cut back, 6 bases at V and 5 bases at J, with 13 bases in the middle. Here the CDR3 DNA reads TGTGCCAGCAGACTGGGGGGTTCCGAGACCCAGTACTTC. This gives the protein CASRLGGSETQYF.

This chain uses TRBV7-2 with TRBJ2-2; D is uncertain. This CDR3 contains 12 residues. Germline-derived CDR1 and CDR2 are SGHTA and FQGNSA. V lost 6 bases and J lost 6, with 8 bases in between. CDR3 loop: CASRPIPGELFF. The CDR3 DNA reads TGTGCCAGCAGGCCTATACCCGGGGAGCTGTTTTTT.

The chain recombines TRBV14 with TRBJ1-1, with unresolved D. Trimming stripped 1 base from V and 5 bases from J, with 5 bases between. This CDR3 is 12 amino acids long. The V gene's germline CDR1 is SGHDN and CDR2 FVKESK. The CDR3 nucleotides read TGTGCCAGCAGCCAAGGGAGGACTGAAGCTTTCTTT. Amino acid sequence: CASSQGRTEAFF.

This sequence joins TRBV29-1 and TRBJ2-7; 10 positions agree with TRBD1. Germline loops: CDR1 SQVTM, CDR2 ANQGSEA. The CDR3 contains 13 residues. Trimming cost V 6 bases and J 4 bases; bases outside gene matches: 6. The DNA for the CDR3 is TGCAGCGTACCGGGACAGGGGATTTACGAGCAGTACTTC. Amino acids: CSVPGQGIYEQYF.

This clonotype was observed a few times. The chain links TRBV7-9 to TRBJ2-2, with a weak D call TRBD1 (5 bases). The V end was cut by 5 bases, the J end by 6 bases, with 10 bases between. CDR1 is SEHNR, CDR2 FQNEAQ, per germline (reference sequence). CDR3 length: 13 amino acids. Here the CDR3 reads CASSPVGAGELFF. CDR3 sequence (DNA): TGTGCCAGCAGCCCTGTAGGGGCCGGGGAGCTGTTTTTT.

The CDR3: CASSIMTEYTGELFF. DNA for the CDR3: TGTGCCAGCAGCATTATGACGGAATACACCGGGGAGCTGTTTTTT. The chain employs TRBV7-9 and TRBJ2-2; D uncertain. With 5 bases removed from V and 3 bases from J, the gap between germline ends came to 13 bases. There are 15 residues in the CDR3. Germline lookup yields CDR1 SEHNR and CDR2 FQNEAQ (reference sequence).

This clonotype was observed a handful of times. The V call is TRBV7-2, the J call TRBJ2-3, with a tentative D call TRBD2 (5 bases). The V and J ends lost 1 base and 4 bases respectively, with 12 bases between them. The CDR3 length is 15 residues. Germline values: CDR1 SGHTA, CDR2 FQGNSA. CDR3 sequence reads: CASSLERWRSDTQYF. The DNA of the CDR3 is TGTGCCAGCAGCTTAGAGCGGTGGAGGTCAGATACGCAGTATTTT.

The rearrangement joins TRBV30 to TRBJ2-1; D is uncertain. Trimming removed 1 base at V and 4 bases at J, with 2 bases between. The CDR3 has 11 amino acids. Looked up from germline, CDR1 is GTSNPN and CDR2 is SVGIG (reference sequence). The CDR3 region is CAWSAYNEQFF. CDR3 nucleotides: TGTGCCTGGAGTGCTTACAATGAGCAGTTCTTC.

This CDR3 is CASSYRDRAKNMNTEAFF. The CDR3 nucleotides read TGTGCCAGCAGCTACCGGGACAGGGCGAAAAACATGAACACTGAAGCTTTCTTT. The chain employs TRBV5-5 and TRBJ1-1; TRBD1 agrees at 9 bases. V was pared by 3 bases and J by 0 bases, with 12 bases of the junction left unmatched. CDR1 is SGHKS and CDR2 is YYEKEE in the germline V gene (reference sequence). The CDR3 runs 18 residues.

The chain combines TRBV4-3 with TRBJ1-6, with 10 positions matching TRBD1. Germline values: CDR1 LGHNA, CDR2 YSLEER. After removal of 1 base from V and 9 bases from J, the junction contained 0 bases not matched to a gene. The CDR3 is 14 amino acids. CDR3 amino acids: CASSQGTGGSPLHF. In DNA form, the CDR3 reads TGCGCCAGCAGCCAAGGGACAGGGGGTTCACCCCTCCACTTT.

The gene calls are TRBV9 and TRBJ1-1; tentatively, D is TRBD1 (5 bases). In germline, CDR1 is SGDLS, CDR2 YYNGEE. CDR3 length equals 15 residues. The V end was cut by 0 bases, the J end by 4 bases, with 13 bases between. The CDR3 bases are TGTGCCAGCAGCGTAGCCCCGGGGGGGAGCACTGAAGCTTTCTTT. This translates into CASSVAPGGSTEAFF.

The table lists this clonotype with a few counts. At one boundary the junction diverges from the germline segment, which might be a read error. The chain links TRBV7-2 to TRBJ2-7; 10 nucleotides align to TRBD1. CDR3 length: 14 amino acids. Germline assignment: CDR1 SGHTA and CDR2 FQGNSA. CDR3 residues: CATSSRTGGYEQYF. The DNA of the CDR3 is TGTGCCACCAGCTCTAGGACAGGGGGCTACGAGCAGTACTTC.

This chain joins TRBV6-1 and TRBJ2-5; 7 nucleotides align to TRBD1. Germline CDR1 MNHNS, CDR2 SASEGT. V shed 5 bases and J 4 bases; nucleotides not matched to a gene: 13. The CDR3 consists of 16 residues. CDR3 in amino acids: CASSPPGQMKGETQYF. Written as DNA, the CDR3 is TGTGCCAGCAGTCCCCCGGGACAGATGAAGGGAGAGACCCAGTACTTC.

This clonotype occurred a few times. V is TRBV28 and J is TRBJ1-4; D not resolved. Deletions cut 4 bases from V and 6 bases from J, with 9 bases between. The germline V gene encodes CDR1 MDHEN and CDR2 SYDVKM. The CDR3 sequence is 13 residues long. The CDR3 loop reads CASSSTMDEKLFF. Here the CDR3 DNA reads TGTGCCAGCAGTTCCACCATGGATGAAAAACTGTTTTTT.

The chain uses TRBV6-2 or TRBV6-3 and TRBJ2-7; D gene unclear. The CDR3 covers 13 residues. V lost 2 bases and J 6 bases, leaving 11 bases between the germline ends. Germline assignment: CDR1 MNHEY and CDR2 SVGEGT. CDR3 DNA: TGTGCCAGCAGTTACGATTCCGGGCTCGAGCAGTACTTC. It translates to CASSYDSGLEQYF.

V usage is TRBV7-9 and J usage is TRBJ2-1; a possible D gene is TRBD2 (5 bases). The length of the CDR3 is 12 residues. Per the germline V gene, CDR1 is SEHNR and CDR2 is FQNEAQ (reference sequence). V shed 4 bases and J shed 7 bases, with 8 bases lying between them. Here the CDR3 DNA reads TGTGCCAGCAGCTGGGCGGGTAATGAGCAGTTCTTC. Protein sequence: CASSWAGNEQFF.

The chain is built from TRBV7-2 and TRBJ2-5, with 8 bases matching TRBD2. Unmatched junction bases numbered 8, after V lost 4 bases and J lost 7 bases. The germline V gene encodes CDR1 SGHTA and CDR2 FQGNSA. This CDR3 is 14 amino acids long. The CDR3 is CASSSRTSPTTQYF. In DNA form, the CDR3 reads TGTGCCAGCAGCTCACGGACTAGCCCCACGACCCAGTACTTC.

This clonotype was detected a few times. In nucleotides, the CDR3 is TGTGCCAGCAGCTCCCCACAGGACCGCTCTGGAAACACCATATATTTT. Translated, it gives CASSSPQDRSGNTIYF. The chain carries TRBV7-9 and TRBJ1-3, with D maybe TRBD1 (5 bases). CDR1 and CDR2 (germline): SEHNR, FQNEAQ (reference sequence). V lost 4 bases and J lost 0, with 13 bases in between. This CDR3 comprises 16 residues.

The chain combines TRBV6-1 with TRBJ1-2; 8 bases align to TRBD1. The V gene end was trimmed by 5 bases and the J gene end by 0 bases; junction bases not matched to a gene: 5. This CDR3 is built from 15 residues. Germline lookup yields CDR1 MNHNS and CDR2 SASEGT. CDR3: CASSKRTGSNYGYTF. The DNA for the CDR3 is TGTGCCAGCAGTAAAAGGACAGGGTCTAACTATGGCTACACCTTC.

The V and J genes are TRBV12-3 or TRBV12-4 and TRBJ1-1, with 9 bases fitting TRBD1. Unmatched junction bases numbered 12, after V lost 3 bases and J lost 4 bases. This CDR3 has 17 residues. CDR3 coding DNA: TGTGCCAGCAGTTTTGGGATACAGGGGGCCTTTGGCACTGAAGCTTTCTTT. This sequence encodes CASSFGIQGAFGTEAFF.

V gene TRBV7-2 combines with J gene TRBJ2-5; 7 bases line up with TRBD1. V gave up 5 bases and J gave up 1 base; unmatched junction bases: 7. The V gene's germline CDR1 is SGHTA and CDR2 FQGNSA. This CDR3 has 15 amino acids. The CDR3 loop reads CASSATGTAQETQYF. Here the CDR3 DNA reads TGTGCCAGCAGCGCAACCGGGACAGCCCAAGAGACCCAGTACTTC.

The chain links TRBV6-6 to TRBJ1-2, with unresolved D. Germline assignment: CDR1 MNHNY and CDR2 SVGAGI (reference sequence). This CDR3 has 13 residues. Trimming pared 6 bases from V and 2 bases from J, leaving 10 bases between. The CDR3 sequence: CASSLAMNYGYTF. CDR3 in DNA: TGTGCCAGCAGCCTGGCCATGAACTATGGCTACACCTTC.

This clonotype was picked up a small number of times. The genes are TRBV27 and TRBJ2-7, with 9 bases aligning to TRBD2. There are 15 residues in the CDR3. Germline V gene lookup returns CDR1 MNHEY and CDR2 SMNVEV (reference sequence). The trim removed 4 bases at V and 3 bases at J, leaving 7 bases unmatched. The CDR3 loop reads CASSSPRGGGYEQYF. CDR3 DNA sequence: TGTGCCAGCAGTTCCCCCCGCGGGGGGGGCTACGAGCAGTACTTC.

V gene TRBV12-3 or TRBV12-4 combines with J gene TRBJ1-3, with a tentative D call TRBD1 (6 bases). This CDR3 spans 14 amino acids. Trimming shortened V by 3 bases and J by 2 bases, and 8 bases separated the two germline ends. CDR3 sequence (DNA): TGTGCCAGCAGTTTGAAGGGGGCTGGAAACACCATATATTTT. Protein product: CASSLKGAGNTIYF.

This chain uses TRBV5-1 with TRBJ1-1; 9 bases match TRBD1. V dropped 4 bases and J dropped 0; count of bases not matched to a gene: 13. CDR1 SGHRS and CDR2 YFSETQ come from the germline V gene. The CDR3 extends over 18 amino acids. CDR3 sequence reads: CASSDFSIGTGMNTEAFF. The CDR3 bases are TGCGCCAGCAGCGACTTTTCAATAGGGACAGGGATGAACACTGAAGCTTTCTTT.

J is TRBJ2-1 and V is TRBV7-2; 7 bases fit TRBD2. Germline V gene data show CDR1 as SGHTA and CDR2 as FQGNSA. Trimming took 5 bases from V and 6 from J; bases not matched to a gene: 7. The CDR3 length is 14 residues. The CDR3 nucleotides are TGTGCCAGCAGCCCGAGGACTAGGGGCAATGAGCAGTTCTTC. It translates to CASSPRTRGNEQFF.

The chain carries TRBV7-9 and TRBJ2-7, with a possible D match to TRBD1 (6 bases). Trimming cost V 2 bases and J 3 bases, with 11 bases left between them. Looked up from germline, CDR1 is SEHNR and CDR2 is FQNEAQ (reference sequence). The CDR3 spans 14 residues. The CDR3: CASSLSTGYYEQYF. Written as DNA, the CDR3 is TGTGCCAGCAGCTTATCGACAGGATACTACGAGCAGTACTTC.

This clonotype was seen many times. The rearrangement uses TRBV19 and TRBJ1-5; D gene uncertain. Germline lookup yields CDR1 LNHDA and CDR2 SQIVND (reference sequence). Trimming cost V 10 bases and J 2 bases, with 12 bases left between them. This CDR3 has 13 residues. The CDR3 loop is CATLSGGNQPQHF. CDR3 DNA: TGTGCCACCCTATCGGGCGGCAATCAGCCCCAGCATTTT.